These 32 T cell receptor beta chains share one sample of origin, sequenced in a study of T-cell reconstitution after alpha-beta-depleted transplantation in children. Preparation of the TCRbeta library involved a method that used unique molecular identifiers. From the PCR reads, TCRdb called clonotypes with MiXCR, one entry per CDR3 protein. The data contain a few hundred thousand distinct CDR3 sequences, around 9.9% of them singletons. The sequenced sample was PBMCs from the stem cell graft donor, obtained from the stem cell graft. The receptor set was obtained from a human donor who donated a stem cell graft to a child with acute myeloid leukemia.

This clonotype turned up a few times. As DNA, the CDR3 is TGTGCCAGCGGAACGACTAGTAGACAAGAGACCCAGTACTTC. It translates to CASGTTSRQETQYF. This rearrangement joins TRBV7-9 to TRBJ2-5; TRBD2 is a possible D gene (6 bases). V gave up 8 bases and J gave up 2 bases, with 15 bases separating them. CDR1 and CDR2 (germline): SEHNR, FQNEAQ (reference sequence). The CDR3 sequence is 14 residues long.

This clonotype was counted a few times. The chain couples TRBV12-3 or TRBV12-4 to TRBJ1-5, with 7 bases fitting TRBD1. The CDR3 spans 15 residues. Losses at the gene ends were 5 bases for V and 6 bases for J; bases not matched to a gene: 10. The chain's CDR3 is CASSQRTGVGQPQHF. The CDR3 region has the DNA TGTGCCAGCAGTCAACGAACAGGGGTCGGTCAGCCCCAGCATTTT.

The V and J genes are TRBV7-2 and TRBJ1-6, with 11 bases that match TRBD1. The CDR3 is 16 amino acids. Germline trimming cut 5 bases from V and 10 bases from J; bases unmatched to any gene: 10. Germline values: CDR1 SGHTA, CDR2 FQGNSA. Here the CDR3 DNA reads TGTGCCAGCAGCCTCAGCCAGGACAGGGGGCACTCACCCCTCCACTTT. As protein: CASSLSQDRGHSPLHF.

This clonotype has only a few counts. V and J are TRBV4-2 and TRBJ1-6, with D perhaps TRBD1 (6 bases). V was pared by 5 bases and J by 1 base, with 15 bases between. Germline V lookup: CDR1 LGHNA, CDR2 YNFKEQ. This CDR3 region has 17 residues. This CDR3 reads CASSRRQAGSYNSPLHF. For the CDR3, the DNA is TGTGCCAGCAGCAGACGACAGGCGGGATCCTATAATTCACCCCTCCACTTT.

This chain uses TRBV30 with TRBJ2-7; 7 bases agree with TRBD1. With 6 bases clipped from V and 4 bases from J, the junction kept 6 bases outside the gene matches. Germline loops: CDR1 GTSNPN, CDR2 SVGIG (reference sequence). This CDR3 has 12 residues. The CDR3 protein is CACGRGPYEQYV. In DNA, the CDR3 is TGTGCCTGTGGTAGGGGGCCTTACGAGCAGTACGTC.

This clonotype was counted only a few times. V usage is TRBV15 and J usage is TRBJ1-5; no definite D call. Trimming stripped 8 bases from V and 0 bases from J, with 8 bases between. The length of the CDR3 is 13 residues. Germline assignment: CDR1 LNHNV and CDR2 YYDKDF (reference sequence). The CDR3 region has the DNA TGTGCCACCGCCTTAGATAGCAATCAGCCCCAGCATTTT. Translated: CATALDSNQPQHF.

In nucleotides, the CDR3 is TGCAGTGCTAGTCGCAGGGGGTTTGGCAATGAGCAGTTCTTC. This translates into CSASRRGFGNEQFF. The chain employs TRBV20-1 and TRBJ2-1; 7 bases map to TRBD1. Germline CDR1 is DFQATT and CDR2 is SNEGSKA (reference sequence). The junction had 8 bases not matched to a gene; V was cut back by 3 bases and J by 6 bases. The CDR3 is 14 residues long.

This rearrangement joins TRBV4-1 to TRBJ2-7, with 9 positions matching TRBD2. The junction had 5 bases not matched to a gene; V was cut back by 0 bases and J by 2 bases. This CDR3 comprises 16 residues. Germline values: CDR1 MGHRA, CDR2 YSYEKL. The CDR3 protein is CASSQEWTSATYEQYF. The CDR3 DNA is TGCGCCAGCAGCCAAGAATGGACTAGCGCGACCTACGAGCAGTACTTC.

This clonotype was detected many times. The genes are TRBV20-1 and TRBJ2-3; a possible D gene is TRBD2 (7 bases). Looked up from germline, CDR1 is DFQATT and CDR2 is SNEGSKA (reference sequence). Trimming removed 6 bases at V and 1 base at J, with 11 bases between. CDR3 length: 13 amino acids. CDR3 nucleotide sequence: TGCAGTGCAGAAGGGGGGGGCACAGATACGCAGTATTTT. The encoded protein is CSAEGGGTDTQYF.

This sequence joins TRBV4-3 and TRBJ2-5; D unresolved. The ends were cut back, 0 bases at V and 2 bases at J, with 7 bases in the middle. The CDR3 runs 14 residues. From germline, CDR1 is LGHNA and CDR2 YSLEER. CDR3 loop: CASSQDFGQETQYF. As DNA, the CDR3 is TGCGCCAGCAGCCAAGATTTTGGGCAAGAGACCCAGTACTTC.

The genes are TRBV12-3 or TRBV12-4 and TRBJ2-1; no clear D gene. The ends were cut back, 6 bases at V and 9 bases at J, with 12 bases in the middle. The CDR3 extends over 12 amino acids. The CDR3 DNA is TGTGCCAGCAGCCTAATATTCGTTGAGCAGTTCTTC. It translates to CASSLIFVEQFF.

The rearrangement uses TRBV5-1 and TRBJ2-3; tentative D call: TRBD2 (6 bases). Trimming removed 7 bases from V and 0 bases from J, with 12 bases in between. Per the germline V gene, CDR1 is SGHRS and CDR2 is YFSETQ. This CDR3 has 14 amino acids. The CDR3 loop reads CASGPGGSTDTQYF. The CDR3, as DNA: TGCGCCAGCGGCCCTGGGGGGAGCACAGATACGCAGTATTTT.

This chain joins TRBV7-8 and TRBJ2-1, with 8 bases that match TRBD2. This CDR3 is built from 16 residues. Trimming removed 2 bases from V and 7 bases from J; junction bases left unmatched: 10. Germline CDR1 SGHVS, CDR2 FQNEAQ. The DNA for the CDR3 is TGTGCCAGCAGCTTATTTAGCAGCGGGGGTCTTAATGAGCAGTTCTTC. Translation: CASSLFSSGGLNEQFF.

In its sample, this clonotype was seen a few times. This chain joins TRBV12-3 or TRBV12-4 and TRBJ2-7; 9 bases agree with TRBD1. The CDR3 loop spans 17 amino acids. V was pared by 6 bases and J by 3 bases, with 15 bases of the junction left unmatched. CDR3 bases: TGTGCCAGCAGCCGGGACAGGGCACAAACTCAGGGCTACGAGCAGTACTTC. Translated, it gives CASSRDRAQTQGYEQYF.

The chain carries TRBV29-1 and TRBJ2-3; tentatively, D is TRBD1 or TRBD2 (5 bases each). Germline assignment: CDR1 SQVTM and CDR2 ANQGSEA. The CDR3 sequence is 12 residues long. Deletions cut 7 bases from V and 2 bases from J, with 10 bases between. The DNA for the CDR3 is TGCAGCGAGTCCGGGACCACAGATACGCAGTATTTT. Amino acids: CSESGTTDTQYF.

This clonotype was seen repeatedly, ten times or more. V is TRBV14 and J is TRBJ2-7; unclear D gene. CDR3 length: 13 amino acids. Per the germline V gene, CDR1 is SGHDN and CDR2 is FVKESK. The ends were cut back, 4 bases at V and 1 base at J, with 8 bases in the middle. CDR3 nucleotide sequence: TGTGCCAGCAGCCGAACGACATCCTACGAGCAGTACTTC. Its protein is CASSRTTSYEQYF.

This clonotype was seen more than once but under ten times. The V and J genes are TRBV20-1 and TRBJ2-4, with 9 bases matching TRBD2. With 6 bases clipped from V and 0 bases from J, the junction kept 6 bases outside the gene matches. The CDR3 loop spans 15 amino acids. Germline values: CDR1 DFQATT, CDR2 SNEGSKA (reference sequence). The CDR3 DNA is TGCAGTGCCCCGGCTAGCGGGACAGCCAAAAACATTCAGTACTTC. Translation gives CSAPASGTAKNIQYF.

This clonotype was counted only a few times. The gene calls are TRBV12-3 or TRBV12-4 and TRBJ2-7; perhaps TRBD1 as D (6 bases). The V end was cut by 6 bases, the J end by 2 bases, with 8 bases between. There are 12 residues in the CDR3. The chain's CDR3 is CASRQGTYEQYF. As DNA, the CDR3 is TGTGCCAGCAGACAGGGAACCTACGAGCAGTACTTC.

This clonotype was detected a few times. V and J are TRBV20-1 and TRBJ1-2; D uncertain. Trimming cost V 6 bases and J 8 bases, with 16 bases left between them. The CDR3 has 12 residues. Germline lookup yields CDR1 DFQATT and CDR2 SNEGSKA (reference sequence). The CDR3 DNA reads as TGCAGTGCCGTCGCGGGGAGCGTGGGCTACACCTTC. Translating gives CSAVAGSVGYTF.

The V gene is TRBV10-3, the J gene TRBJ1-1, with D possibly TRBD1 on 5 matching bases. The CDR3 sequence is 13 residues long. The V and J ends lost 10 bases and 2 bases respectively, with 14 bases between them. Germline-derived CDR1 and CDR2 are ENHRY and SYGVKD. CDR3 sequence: CATSKGTNTEAFF. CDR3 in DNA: TGTGCCACCTCCAAGGGGACTAACACTGAAGCTTTCTTT.

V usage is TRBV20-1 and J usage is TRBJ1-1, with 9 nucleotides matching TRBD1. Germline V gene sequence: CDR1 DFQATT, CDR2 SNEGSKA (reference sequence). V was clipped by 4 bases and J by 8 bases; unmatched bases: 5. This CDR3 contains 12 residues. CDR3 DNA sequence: TGCAGTGCTATTGGGACAGGGACCGAAGCTTTCTTT. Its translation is CSAIGTGTEAFF.

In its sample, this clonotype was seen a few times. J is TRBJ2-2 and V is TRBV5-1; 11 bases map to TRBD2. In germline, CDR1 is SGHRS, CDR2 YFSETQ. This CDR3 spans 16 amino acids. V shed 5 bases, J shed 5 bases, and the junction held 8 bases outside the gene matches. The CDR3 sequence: CASRRNLAGGTGELFF. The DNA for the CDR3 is TGCGCCAGCAGACGAAATCTAGCGGGAGGTACCGGGGAGCTGTTTTTT. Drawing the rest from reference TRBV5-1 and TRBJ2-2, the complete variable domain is KAGVTQTPRYLIKTRGQQVTLSCSPISGHRSVSWYQQTPGQGLQFLFEYFSETQRNKGNFPGRFSGRQFSNSRSEMNVSTLELGDSALYLCASRRNLAGGTGELFFGEGSRLTVL.

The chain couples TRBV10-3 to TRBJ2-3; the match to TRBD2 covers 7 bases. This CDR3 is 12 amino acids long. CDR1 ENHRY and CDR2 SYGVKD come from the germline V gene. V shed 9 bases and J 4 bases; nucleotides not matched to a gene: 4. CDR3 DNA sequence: TGTGCCATGGCGGGGGAGGCAGATACGCAGTATTTT. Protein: CAMAGEADTQYF.

CDR3 sequence reads: CASKGTAGQPQHF. For the CDR3, the DNA is TGTGCCAGCAAAGGGACAGCTGGTCAGCCCCAGCATTTT. The genes are TRBV2 and TRBJ1-5; TRBD1 aligns across 7 bases. This CDR3 has 13 amino acids. J lost 6 bases, V lost 7 bases, and 6 bases had no gene match. Germline CDR1 and CDR2: SNHLY and FYNNEI.

The CDR3 region is CASSQAGVNEQFF. CDR3 nucleotide sequence: TGTGCCAGCAGCCAGGCAGGGGTCAATGAGCAGTTCTTC. The chain recombines TRBV3-1 with TRBJ2-1; D possibly corresponds to TRBD1 (6 bases). The germline CDR1 and CDR2 sequences are LGHDT and YNNKEL (reference sequence). The V end lost 3 bases, the J end lost 6 bases, and 9 bases lay between the germline ends. This CDR3 region has 13 residues.

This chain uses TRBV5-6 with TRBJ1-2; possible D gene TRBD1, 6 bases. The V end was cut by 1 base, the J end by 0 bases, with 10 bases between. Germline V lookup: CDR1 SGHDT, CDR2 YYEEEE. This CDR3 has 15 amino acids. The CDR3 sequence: CASSLFTGSNYGYTF. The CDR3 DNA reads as TGTGCCAGCAGCTTGTTTACAGGGTCTAACTATGGCTACACCTTC.

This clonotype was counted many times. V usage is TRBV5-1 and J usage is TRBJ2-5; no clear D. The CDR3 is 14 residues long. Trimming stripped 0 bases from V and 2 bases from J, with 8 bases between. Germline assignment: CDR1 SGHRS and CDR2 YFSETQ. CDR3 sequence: CASSLGSGQETQYF. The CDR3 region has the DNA TGCGCCAGCAGCTTGGGATCTGGACAAGAGACCCAGTACTTC.

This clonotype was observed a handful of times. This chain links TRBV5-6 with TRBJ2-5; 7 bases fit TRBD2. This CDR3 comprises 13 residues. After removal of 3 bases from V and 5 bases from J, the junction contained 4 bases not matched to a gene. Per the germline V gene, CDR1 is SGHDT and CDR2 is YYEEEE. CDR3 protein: CASSSSGRETQYF. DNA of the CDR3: TGTGCCAGCAGCTCATCCGGGAGGGAGACCCAGTACTTC.

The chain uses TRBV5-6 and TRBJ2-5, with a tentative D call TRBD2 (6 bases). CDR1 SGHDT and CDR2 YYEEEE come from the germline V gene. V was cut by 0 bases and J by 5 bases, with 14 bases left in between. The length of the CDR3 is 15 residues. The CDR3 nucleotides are TGTGCCAGCAGCTTGGGGAGGGGATCGTGGGAGACCCAGTACTTC. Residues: CASSLGRGSWETQYF.

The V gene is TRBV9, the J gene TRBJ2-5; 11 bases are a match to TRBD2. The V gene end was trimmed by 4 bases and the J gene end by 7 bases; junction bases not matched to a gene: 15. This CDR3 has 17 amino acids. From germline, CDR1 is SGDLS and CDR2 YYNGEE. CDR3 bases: TGTGCCAGCAGCTCCGGCCCGGGACTAGCGGAATTAAGGACCCAGTACTTC. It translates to CASSSGPGLAELRTQYF.

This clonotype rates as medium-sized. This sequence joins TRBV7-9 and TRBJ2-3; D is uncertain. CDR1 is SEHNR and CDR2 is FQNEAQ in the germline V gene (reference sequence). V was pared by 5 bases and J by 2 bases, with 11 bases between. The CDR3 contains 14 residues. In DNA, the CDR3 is TGTGCCAGCAGCCGTACTCAAAACACAGATACGCAGTATTTT. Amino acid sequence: CASSRTQNTDTQYF.

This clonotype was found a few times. The CDR3 bases are TGCGCCAGCAGCTCAGGGTATCAAGCCGAGCAGTACTTC. It translates to CASSSGYQAEQYF. This sequence joins TRBV5-1 and TRBJ2-7; possibly TRBD1 for D (5 bases). V was shortened by 3 bases and J by 6 bases, with 13 bases between the two germline ends. This CDR3 has 13 residues. Per the germline V gene, CDR1 is SGHRS and CDR2 is YFSETQ.